The rows below give T cell receptor beta chains drawn from one sample of a study of blood T cell repertoires in COVID-19. Some clones are missing from TCRdb's copy, which holds only in-frame ones; the method was immunoSEQ multiplex PCR. In the table there are a few hundred thousand clones, over 75% of which are singletons. The sample comprised peripheral blood. These receptors were obtained from a woman aged 60-75 years with acute or convalescent COVID-19. Each CDR3 is given with its conserved first and last residue. Each record gives: D gene, clone size, V gene, J gene, CDR3 DNA, CDR3 protein. D genes are given only for firm matches. Clone size, where shown, is once, few, many, or a class for clones that have expanded.

>-|-|TRBV14|TRBJ2-7
TGTGCCAGCAGCCCGGGACTTCTCTCCTACGAGCAGTACTTC
CASSPGLLSYEQYF
>-|-|TRBV28|TRBJ1-6
TGTGCCAGCAGTTTTCGACAGGCCCTCAATAATTCACCCCTCCACTTT
CASSFRQALNNSPLHF
>-|-|TRBV6-2/TRBV6-3|TRBJ2-5
TGTGCCAGCAGTTCCAATCAGCGTCCCGAGACCCAGTACTTC
CASSSNQRPETQYF
>-|-|TRBV5-1|TRBJ2-3
TGCGCCAGCAGCAGCGCGGGCGATCTGGATACGCAGTATTTT
CASSSAGDLDTQYF
>-|-|TRBV28|TRBJ2-7
TGTGCCAGCAGTCTCGGTAGCGAGCAGTACTTC
CASSLGSEQYF
>-|few|TRBV9|TRBJ2-2
TGTGCCAGCAGCTTAGTCGCGGGCGAGCTGTTTTTT
CASSLVAGELFF
>TRBD2|-|TRBV6-2/TRBV6-3|TRBJ2-7
TGTGCCAGCAGTTACGGGCTAGCGGGGACCTACGAGCAGTACTTC
CASSYGLAGTYEQYF
>-|-|TRBV6-6|TRBJ1-3
TGTGCCAGCACCAAAGGGAGTACCTCTGGAAACACCATATATTTT
CASTKGSTSGNTIYF
>-|few|TRBV7-2|TRBJ1-2
TGTGCCAGCAGCCTAGCCACCGGGACAAAAGACAACTATGGCTACACCTTC
CASSLATGTKDNYGYTF
>-|-|TRBV3-1/TRBV3-2|TRBJ1-4
TGTGCCAGCAGCCAAGTACGGGGGTCCAATGAAAAACTGTTTTTT
CASSQVRGSNEKLFF
>-|once|TRBV6-2/TRBV6-3|TRBJ2-1
TGTGCCAGCAGTTACTCGGTTCCGGGAAGTGAGCAGTTCTTC
CASSYSVPGSEQFF
>TRBD1|-|TRBV3-1/TRBV3-2|TRBJ1-6
TGTGCCAGCAGCTCAAGGACAGGTAGTAATTCACCCCTCCACTTT
CASSSRTGSNSPLHF
>TRBD1|-|TRBV7-3|TRBJ1-2
TGTGCCAGCAGCCCCGGACAGGGAATCTATGGCTACACCTTC
CASSPGQGIYGYTF
>TRBD2|-|TRBV6-2/TRBV6-3|TRBJ2-5
TGTGCCAGCAGTTACAGCGGGACTAGCGGGGGATCGTGGCAAGAGACCCAGTACTTC
CASSYSGTSGGSWQETQYF
>-|-|TRBV7-7|TRBJ2-1
TGTGCTAGCAGCTTAGAAGCGCCAAGCTCCTACAATGAGCAGTTCTTC
CASSLEAPSSYNEQFF
>TRBD2|-|TRBV9|TRBJ2-1
TGTGCCAGCAGCGTAGTCCCTAGCGGGGGGGGGAGCTCCTACAATGAGCAGTTCTTC
CASSVVPSGGGSSYNEQFF
>TRBD2|few|TRBV27|TRBJ2-3
TGTGCCACCCACTCCCGCCGGGAGGGCCTAAATACGCAGTATTTT
CATHSRREGLNTQYF
>TRBD1|-|TRBV5-5|TRBJ1-4
TGTGCCAGCAGCATTGCGACAGGGCCTAATGAAAAACTGTTTTTT
CASSIATGPNEKLFF
>TRBD2|-|TRBV10-3|TRBJ2-1
TGTGCCATCAGTGGGACTAGCGGGGGGGCCAGTGAGCAGTTCTTC
CAISGTSGGASEQFF
>TRBD2|-|TRBV7-2|TRBJ2-7
TGTGCCAGCAGCTTAGAACTAGCGGGGGGTCTTGAGTACTTC
CASSLELAGGLEYF
>TRBD2|-|TRBV28|TRBJ2-3
TGTGCCAGCAGTACACTAGCGGGGCTAGGGATTAGCACAGATACGCAGTATTTT
CASSTLAGLGISTDTQYF
>TRBD1|-|TRBV4-1|TRBJ1-1
TGCGCCAGCAGCCAAGATAGGAACAGGGGTACTGAAGCTTTCTTT
CASSQDRNRGTEAFF
>TRBD2|-|TRBV3-1/TRBV3-2|TRBJ2-1
TGTGCCAGCAGGAATACCGGGACTAGCCTCTGGAGTTACAATGAGCAGTTCTTC
CASRNTGTSLWSYNEQFF
>TRBD2|once|TRBV15|TRBJ2-1
TGTGCCACCAGCAGTTTCCAGGGACTAGCGAGAATCTACAATGAGCAGTTCTTC
CATSSFQGLARIYNEQFF
>TRBD2|-|TRBV19|TRBJ2-1
TGTGCCAGTGGAAAACACGGTGGCCGTACGACTAGCGGGAGATACAATGAGCAGTTCTTC
CASGKHGGRTTSGRYNEQFF
>TRBD1|-|TRBV29-1|TRBJ1-2
TGCAGCGTTGGACGACAGGGTGAAGGCTACACCTTC
CSVGRQGEGYTF
>TRBD1|-|TRBV9|TRBJ1-4
TGTGCCAGCAGCCTATTCGGGACAGGGGATGAAAAACTGTTTTTT
CASSLFGTGDEKLFF
>TRBD1|-|TRBV7-8|TRBJ1-2
TGTGCCAGCAGCTTCGGACAGGGTGAAGGCTACACCTTC
CASSFGQGEGYTF
>-|-|TRBV28|TRBJ2-5
TGTGCCAGCAGTTTAGATTCCTACAGGGACCCCAAAGAGACCCAGTACTTC
CASSLDSYRDPKETQYF
>-|few|TRBV2|TRBJ2-7
TGTGCCAGCACTCAACGGGGGGCGTCGGGCGAGCAGTACTTC
CASTQRGASGEQYF
>TRBD2|-|TRBV6-5|TRBJ2-7
TGTGCCAGCAGCCCCGGGACTAGCTCCGAGCAGTACTTC
CASSPGTSSEQYF
>-|-|TRBV2|TRBJ2-5
TGTGCCAGCAGGGAGGGGGCTACCCAGTACTTC
CASREGATQYF
>-|once|TRBV5-6|TRBJ1-2
TGTGCCAGCAGCTCATCCGGGGGGTCTGTCTATGGCTACACCTTC
CASSSSGGSVYGYTF
>-|-|TRBV5-4|TRBJ2-7
TGTGCCAGCAGCTTGGGGGACTCTAATTACGAGCAGTACTTC
CASSLGDSNYEQYF
>-|-|TRBV7-3|TRBJ2-2
TGTGCCAGCAGCCCGGAGGGGGGGACTAACACCGGGGAGCTGTTTTTT
CASSPEGGTNTGELFF
>-|-|TRBV24-1|TRBJ1-2
TGTGCCACCAGTGATTTGGTCGTGGGCTCGGGCTACACCTTC
CATSDLVVGSGYTF
>-|-|TRBV3-1/TRBV3-2|TRBJ2-7
TGTGCCAGCAGCCAAGACCAGGGTCCGCGGGAGCAGTACTTC
CASSQDQGPREQYF
>-|-|TRBV9|TRBJ2-5
TGTGCCAGCAGCGTAGAAGGGCAGGCAGGGGAGACCCAGTACTTC
CASSVEGQAGETQYF
>TRBD1|-|TRBV9|TRBJ1-4
TGTGCCAGCAGCGAGGGCCCGCAGGGGGGCGAAAAACTGTTTTTT
CASSEGPQGGEKLFF
>TRBD1|-|TRBV11-2|TRBJ1-3
TGTGCCAGCAGCTTCTCGGACAGGGTTTCTGGAAACACCATATATTTT
CASSFSDRVSGNTIYF
>TRBD1|-|TRBV24-1|TRBJ2-3
TGTGCCACCAGTGACTCCGGGACAGGGTTAGATACGCAGTATTTT
CATSDSGTGLDTQYF